This is a list of T cell receptor beta chains from one sample in a study of T-cell memory formation after mild COVID-19. MiXCR was run by TCRdb on the 5' RACE reads, yielding one entry per CDR3 protein. The sample lists over 350,000 distinct CDR3 sequences, 15% to 20% occurring once. Sample: PBMCs or a T cell subset sorted from them (not recorded which). These receptors came from a young man who had mild COVID-19 (a few samples of this study predate the infection). Cell type and time point are not known. CDR3s include the opening cysteine and the closing phenylalanine or tryptophan. The D gene is left open where the match is weak. Size is omitted from some rows. Given values are once, few, many or a class for expanded clones.

. many TRBJ2-2 TRBV12-3/TRBV12-4 CASSSGTGELFF TGTGCCAGCAGTTCTGGTACCGGGGAGCTGTTTTTT
TRBD1 . TRBJ1-5 TRBV2 CANTDREGQPQHF TGTGCCAATACCGACAGGGAAGGTCAGCCCCAGCATTTT
TRBD1 few TRBJ1-2 TRBV7-6 CASSPRGGLYGYTF TGTGCCAGCAGCCCCAGGGGGGGACTCTATGGCTACACCTTC
TRBD1 . TRBJ1-4 TRBV5-4 CASSWGGGAKEKLFF TGTGCCAGCAGCTGGGGAGGGGGCGCGAAAGAAAAACTGTTTTTT
. few TRBJ2-7 TRBV5-1 CASSTGLLGAYEQYF TGCGCCAGCAGCACCGGACTCCTAGGGGCCTACGAGCAGTACTTC
. once TRBJ2-7 TRBV11-2 CASSLVAASYEQYF TGTGCCAGCAGCTTAGTGGCGGCCTCCTACGAGCAGTACTTC
. few TRBJ2-5 TRBV7-2 CASSIQGTGSGETQYF TGTGCCAGCAGCATACAGGGGACTGGGTCAGGGGAGACCCAGTACTTC
TRBD1 few TRBJ1-1 TRBV7-9 CASSPGTGFSGAFF TGTGCCAGCAGCCCCGGGACAGGGTTTAGCGGGGCTTTCTTT
. . TRBJ1-5 TRBV2 CASSVRGYDQPQHF TGTGCCAGCAGTGTTCGGGGGTACGATCAGCCCCAGCATTTT
. few TRBJ1-1 TRBV5-5 CASSLEARGKAFF TGTGCCAGCAGCTTGGAGGCCAGGGGCAAAGCTTTCTTT
. . TRBJ2-2 TRBV5-1 CASSRRGDPRAGELFF TGCGCCAGCTCGAGGAGGGGGGACCCGCGAGCCGGGGAGCTGTTTTTT
. . TRBJ1-2 TRBV19 CASNRAAYGYTF TGTGCCAGTAACAGGGCGGCCTATGGCTACACCTTC
TRBD2 . TRBJ2-5 TRBV28 CASSLPPLAGGKETQYF TGTGCCAGCAGCCTACCCCCACTAGCGGGGGGGAAAGAGACCCAGTACTTC
TRBD1 few TRBJ2-3 TRBV7-2 CASSLMVTGGTDTQYF TGTGCCAGCAGCTTAATGGTGACAGGGGGGACAGATACGCAGTATTTT
TRBD1 few TRBJ1-2 TRBV12-3/TRBV12-4 CASRIGQGAGGYTF TGTGCCAGCAGGATTGGACAGGGGGCAGGAGGCTACACCTTC
. few TRBJ2-5 TRBV4-2 CASSQARGETQYF TGTGCCAGCAGCCAAGCCAGGGGAGAGACCCAGTACTTC
. . TRBJ2-3 TRBV20-1 CSASLHGAGSTDTQYF TGCAGTGCTAGCCTCCATGGGGCGGGGAGCACAGATACGCAGTATTTT
TRBD1 . TRBJ2-3 TRBV6-6 CAATRDRGSDTQYF TGTGCCGCAACACGGGACAGGGGATCAGATACGCAGTATTTT
. few TRBJ2-7 TRBV19 CASSTQRGYEQYF TGTGCCAGTAGTACACAAAGGGGCTACGAGCAGTACTTC
. few TRBJ2-6 TRBV10-3 CAISESGAGANVLTF TGTGCCATCAGTGAGTCGGGAGCTGGGGCCAACGTCCTGACTTTC
. . TRBJ1-2 TRBV4-2 CASSQDKGLGGYTF TGTGCCAGCAGCCAAGATAAAGGCCTCGGAGGCTACACCTTC
. . TRBJ2-7 TRBV6-5 CASSSPGQSYEQYF TGTGCCAGCAGTTCTCCGGGACAATCCTACGAGCAGTACTTC
. few TRBJ2-2 TRBV28 CASVRHTGELFF TGTGCCAGCGTCAGGCACACCGGGGAGCTGTTTTTT
TRBD2 few TRBJ2-5 TRBV4-2 CASSPGLAGGNQETQYF TGTGCCAGCAGCCCGGGACTAGCGGGGGGTAACCAAGAGACCCAGTACTTC
TRBD2 few TRBJ2-2 TRBV7-3 CASSPRLAGGSDTGELFF TGTGCCAGCAGCCCCCGACTAGCGGGGGGCTCCGACACCGGGGAGCTGTTTTTT
. . TRBJ2-7 TRBV7-8 CASSHHRVPRNEQYF TGTGCCAGCAGCCACCACAGGGTCCCTCGGAACGAGCAGTACTTC
. . TRBJ2-1 TRBV27 CASRPRPTRPGSYNEQFF TGTGCCAGCAGACCTCGCCCTACTCGACCCGGCTCCTACAATGAGCAGTTCTTC
. few TRBJ1-1 TRBV12-3/TRBV12-4 CASSLSLFSAFF TGTGCCAGCAGTTTGTCCCTGTTTAGCGCTTTCTTT
TRBD2 few TRBJ2-1 TRBV2 CASSDPGLAGSYNEQFF TGTGCCAGCAGCGATCCGGGACTAGCGGGGAGCTACAATGAGCAGTTCTTC
. few TRBJ2-1 TRBV27 CASSFTGKTYNEQFF TGTGCCAGCAGTTTTACAGGGAAGACCTACAATGAGCAGTTCTTC
TRBD1 once TRBJ2-2 TRBV9 CASGTGMETGELFF TGTGCCAGCGGGACAGGGATGGAGACCGGGGAGCTGTTTTTT
. . TRBJ1-1 TRBV7-9 CASSSGRKAFF TGTGCCAGCAGCTCGGGACGGAAAGCTTTCTTT
. few TRBJ2-1 TRBV29-1 CSVEGGNEQFF TGCAGCGTTGAAGGGGGGAATGAGCAGTTCTTC
TRBD2 few TRBJ2-5 TRBV7-9 CASSSLRGGTSGLQETQYF TGTGCCAGCAGTTCACTCCGCGGCGGGACTAGCGGTCTCCAAGAGACCCAGTACTTC
. few TRBJ2-5 TRBV11-2 CASCILFETQYF TGTGCCAGCTGCATACTCTTCGAGACCCAGTACTTC
TRBD2 . TRBJ2-1 TRBV9 CASSSWTSGGYNEQFF TGTGCCAGCAGCTCCTGGACTAGCGGGGGGTACAATGAGCAGTTCTTC
. . TRBJ2-7 TRBV5-1 CASSSNQGREQYF TGCGCCAGCAGTTCTAACCAGGGTCGCGAGCAGTACTTC
TRBD2 few TRBJ2-5 TRBV3-1 CASSLGGRLAEETQYF TGTGCCAGCAGCCTTGGGGGGAGACTAGCGGAAGAGACCCAGTACTTC
TRBD2 few TRBJ2-2 TRBV29-1 CSVAPTSGAAGELFF TGCAGCGTTGCCCCCACTAGCGGGGCCGCCGGGGAGCTGTTTTTT
. . TRBJ1-6 TRBV20-1 CSARLTAGGSPLHF TGCAGTGCTAGACTCACAGCGGGCGGCTCACCCCTCCACTTT
. . TRBJ2-3 TRBV3-1 CASSQVGVDTQYF TGTGCCAGCAGCCAAGTGGGTGTAGATACGCAGTATTTT
TRBD1 . TRBJ1-5 TRBV7-2 CASSLNGQGASGNQPQHF TGTGCCAGCAGCTTAAATGGGCAGGGGGCTAGTGGCAATCAGCCCCAGCATTTT
TRBD2 . TRBJ2-3 TRBV4-1 CASRGGISTDTQYF TGCGCCAGCCGGGGGGGGATAAGCACAGATACGCAGTATTTT
TRBD2 few TRBJ2-5 TRBV5-1 CASSESSGGTGETQYF TGCGCCAGCAGCGAATCTAGCGGGGGGACCGGGGAGACCCAGTACTTC
. . TRBJ2-3 TRBV2 CASSDGDTQYF TGTGCCAGCAGTGACGGAGATACGCAGTATTTT
. . TRBJ1-1 TRBV18 CATYRWFRPTDTEAFF TGTGCCACCTATCGGTGGTTTCGCCCCACAGACACTGAAGCTTTCTTT
. few TRBJ1-4 TRBV7-8 CASSPTESNEKLFF TGTGCCAGCAGCCCGACGGAATCTAATGAAAAACTGTTTTTT
TRBD2 . TRBJ2-3 TRBV9 CASSVARGGRTDTQYF TGTGCCAGCAGCGTAGCTCGCGGGGGGCGCACAGATACGCAGTATTTT
. . TRBJ1-5 TRBV15 CATSRDDYSNQPQHF TGTGCCACCAGCAGAGACGACTATAGCAATCAGCCCCAGCATTTT
. . TRBJ2-1 TRBV5-1 CASKREGTEQFF TGCGCCAGCAAGAGGGAAGGGACTGAGCAGTTCTTC
. . TRBJ1-1 TRBV6-5 CASSYSRWTTEAFF TGTGCCAGCAGTTACTCCCGGTGGACCACTGAAGCTTTCTTT
TRBD1 . TRBJ1-1 TRBV7-2 CASSWYRGRGNTEAFF TGTGCCAGCAGCTGGTACAGGGGGCGCGGGAACACTGAAGCTTTCTTT
. few TRBJ2-5 TRBV24-1 CATSDSGLFGVAQYF TGTGCCACCAGTGACTCGGGACTCTTCGGAGTGGCCCAGTACTTC
TRBD1 . TRBJ2-1 TRBV6-5 CASSRQGRNYNEQFF TGTGCCAGCAGCCGACAGGGAAGGAACTACAATGAGCAGTTCTTC
. . TRBJ2-3 TRBV20-1 CSARDGGSIDTQYF TGCAGTGCTAGAGATGGCGGTAGCATAGATACGCAGTATTTT
TRBD1 . TRBJ2-5 TRBV28 CASSPYRGQGQETQYF TGTGCCAGCAGTCCTTACCGAGGACAGGGTCAAGAGACCCAGTACTTC
TRBD1 few TRBJ2-1 TRBV7-9 CASSMGQGTYNEQFF TGTGCCAGCAGCATGGGACAGGGAACCTACAATGAGCAGTTCTTC